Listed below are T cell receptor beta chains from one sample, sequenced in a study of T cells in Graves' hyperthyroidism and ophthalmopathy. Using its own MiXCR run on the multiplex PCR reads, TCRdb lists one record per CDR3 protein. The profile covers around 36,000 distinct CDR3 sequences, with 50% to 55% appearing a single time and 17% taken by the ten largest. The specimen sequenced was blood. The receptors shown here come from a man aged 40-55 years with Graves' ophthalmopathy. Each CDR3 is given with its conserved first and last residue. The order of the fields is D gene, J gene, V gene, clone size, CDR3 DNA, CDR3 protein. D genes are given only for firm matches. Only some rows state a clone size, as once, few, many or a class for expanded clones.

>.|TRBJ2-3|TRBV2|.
TGTGCCAGCATAATGATTAAAGATACGCAGTATTTT
CASIMIKDTQYF
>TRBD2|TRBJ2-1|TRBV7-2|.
TGTGCCAGCGGCTTGCGACTAGCGGGAGGCCATGAGCAGTTCTTC
CASGLRLAGGHEQFF
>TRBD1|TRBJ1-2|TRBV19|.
TGTGCCAGTAGTAAGGGCGGGACAGCGTATGGCTACACCTTC
CASSKGGTAYGYTF
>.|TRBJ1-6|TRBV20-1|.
TGCAGTGCTAGAGATGTGGCAGGGAGTAATTCACCCCTCCACTTT
CSARDVAGSNSPLHF
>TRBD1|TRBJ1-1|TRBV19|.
TGTGCCAGTAGTCCCGGGGACAGGAGACTCTCCTACGAGCAGAACACTGAAGCTTTCTTT
CASSPGDRRLSYEQNTEAFF
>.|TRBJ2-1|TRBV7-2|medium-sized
TGTGGCTCGGGGGCGACGATATACAATGAGCAGTTCTTC
CGSGATIYNEQFF
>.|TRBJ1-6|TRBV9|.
TGTGCCAGCAGCGTAGAATACGGGAGGGCCAATTCACCCCTCCACTTT
CASSVEYGRANSPLHF
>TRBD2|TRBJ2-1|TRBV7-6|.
TGTGCCAGCAGCGTTACGGGGGGGGCCGCCAATGAGCAGTTCTTC
CASSVTGGAANEQFF
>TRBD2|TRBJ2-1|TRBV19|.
TGTGCCAGTGCTACTAGCGGTTCCTACAATGAGCAGTTCTTC
CASATSGSYNEQFF
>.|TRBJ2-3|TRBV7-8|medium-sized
TGTGCCAGCGCCCAGAGCACAGATACGCAGTATTTT
CASAQSTDTQYF
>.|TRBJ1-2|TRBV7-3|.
TGTGCCAGCTCACCACTACAGGGTTCTAGCTATGGCTACACCTTC
CASSPLQGSSYGYTF
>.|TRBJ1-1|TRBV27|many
TGTGCCAGCTTTTCGGCGTGGACTGAAGCTTTCTTT
CASFSAWTEAFF
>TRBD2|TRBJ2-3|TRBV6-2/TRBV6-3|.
TGTGCCAGCCAAGTAGCGGGAGAATCAGATACGCAGTATTTT
CASQVAGESDTQYF
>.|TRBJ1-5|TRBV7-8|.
TGTGCCAGCAGCTTATTTGGGAATCAGCCCCAGCATTTT
CASSLFGNQPQHF
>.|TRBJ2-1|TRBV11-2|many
TGTGCCAGCAGCTTGGGGACGGGTAAATACAATGAGCAGTTCTTC
CASSLGTGKYNEQFF
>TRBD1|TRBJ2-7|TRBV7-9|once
TGTGCCAGCAGCTCGGGACAGGGGAGGAACGAGCAGTACTTC
CASSSGQGRNEQYF
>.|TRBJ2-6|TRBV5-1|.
TGCGCCAGCAGCCCTTACACTGGGGCCAACGTCCTGACTTTC
CASSPYTGANVLTF
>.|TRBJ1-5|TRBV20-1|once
TGCAGTGCCGACCGAGGGGCAGTCAATCAGCCCCAGCATTTT
CSADRGAVNQPQHF
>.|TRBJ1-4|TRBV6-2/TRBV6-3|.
TGTGCCAGCAGTTACGGAGCGGGGGGCTATGAAAAACTGTTTTTT
CASSYGAGGYEKLFF
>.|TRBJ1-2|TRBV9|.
.
CASSVEPDTQYFGPGGYTF
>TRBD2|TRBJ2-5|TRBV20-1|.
TGCAGTGCTAGAGCGGGGGGTCAAGAGACCCAGTACTTC
CSARAGGQETQYF
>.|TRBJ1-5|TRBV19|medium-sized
TGTGCCAGTAGTATAAAGGTGTATCAGCCCCAGCATTTT
CASSIKVYQPQHF
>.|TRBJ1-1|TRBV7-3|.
TGTGCCAGCAGCTTGAGATGGCCGCCCCCCCAGCTACGGGACACTGAAGCTTTCTTT
CASSLRWPPPQLRDTEAFF
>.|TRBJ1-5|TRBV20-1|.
TGCAGTGCTTCAGGGGCTAGCGGGGGGGGAGAGACCCAGCATTTT
CSASGASGGGETQHF
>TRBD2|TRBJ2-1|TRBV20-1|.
TGCAGTGCTAGTAGCGGGAGTTATAATGAGCAGTTCTTC
CSASSGSYNEQFF
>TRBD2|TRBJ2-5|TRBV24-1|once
TGTGCCACCAGTGATTTGAAGACTAGCGGGGGAGAGACCCAGTACTTC
CATSDLKTSGGETQYF
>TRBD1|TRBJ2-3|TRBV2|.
TGTGCCAGCAGTGGGGTGACAGGGGGCTCAGATACGCAGTATTTT
CASSGVTGGSDTQYF
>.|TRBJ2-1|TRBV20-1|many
TGCAGTGCTCAAGACGGAAGCTCCTACAATGAGCAGTTCTTC
CSAQDGSSYNEQFF
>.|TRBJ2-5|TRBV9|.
TGTGTCAGCAGTTCAGAAGAGATCCAGTATTTC
CVSSSEEIQYF
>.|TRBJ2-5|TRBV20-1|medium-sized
TGCAGTGCTTCAGGGGAGGAGACCCAGTACTTC
CSASGEETQYF
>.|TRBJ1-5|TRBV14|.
TGTGCCAGCAGCCAAGGGCAGCCCCAGCATTTT
CASSQGQPQHF
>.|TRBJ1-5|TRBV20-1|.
TGCAGTGCTCCTGACATGGCGGGAGGAGGTCAGCCCCAGCATTTT
CSAPDMAGGGQPQHF
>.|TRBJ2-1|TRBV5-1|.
TGCGCCAGCAGCCCGAGGGCCGGGAGAGGTGAGCAGTTCTTC
CASSPRAGRGEQFF
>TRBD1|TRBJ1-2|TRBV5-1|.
TGCGCCAGCAGCTTGGAACAGGGGCGGTATGGCTACACCTTC
CASSLEQGRYGYTF
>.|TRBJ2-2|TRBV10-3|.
TGTGCCATCAGGACCGACACCTCAGAGAACACCGAGGAGCTGTTCTTT
CAIRTDTSENTEELFF
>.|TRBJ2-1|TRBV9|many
TGTGCCAGCAGCGGGGGGACTAATGAGCAGTTCTTC
CASSGGTNEQFF